This T cell receptor (beta chain) was identified during a study of blood T cell repertoires in COVID-19. Study-level background: COVID-19 samples, acute and convalescent, were from the United States, Italy and Spain.

Only in-frame clones appear in the TCRdb table, and some are missing; sequencing was by immunoSEQ multiplex PCR. The profile covers tens of thousands of clones, with about 82% appearing a single time and 3.8% taken by the ten largest. Clinical history reported by participants formed the basis on which cohorts were assigned. This CDR3 spans 12 amino acids. The ends lost 5 bases at V and 10 bases at J; junction bases unmatched: 3. Germline CDR1 reads KGHDR; CDR2 reads SFDVKD. The rearrangement uses TRBV24-1 and TRBJ2-1; TRBD2 matches 8 bases. Sequencing was carried out using PBMCs or T cells enriched from blood (not recorded which). The TCR was taken from a middle-aged woman with acute COVID-19. CDR3 residues: CATSAPGGEQFF. The CDR3 bases are TGTGCCACCAGTGCCCCGGGAGGGGAGCAGTTCTTC.